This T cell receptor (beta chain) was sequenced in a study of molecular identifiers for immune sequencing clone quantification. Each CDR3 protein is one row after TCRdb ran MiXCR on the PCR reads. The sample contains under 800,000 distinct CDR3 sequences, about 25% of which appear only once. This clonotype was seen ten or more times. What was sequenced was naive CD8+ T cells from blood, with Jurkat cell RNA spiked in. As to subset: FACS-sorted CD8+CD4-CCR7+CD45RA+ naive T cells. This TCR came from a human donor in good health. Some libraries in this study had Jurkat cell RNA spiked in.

The DNA of the CDR3 is TGCGCCAGCAGCCAAGATAGGGGGAACACTGAAGCTTTCTTT. Amino acids: CASSQDRGNTEAFF. This chain connects TRBV4-3 to TRBJ1-1; D might be TRBD1 (5 bases). V was trimmed by 0 bases and J by 1 base, leaving 6 bases between them. CDR3 size: 14 residues. Per germline, CDR1 LGHNA and CDR2 YSLEER.